Each of the 30 T cell receptor beta chains below was sequenced from the same sample in a study of memory CD4+ T cells and cytomegalovirus serostatus. The assay was immunoSEQ multiplex PCR, and TCRdb's table has in-frame clones only and misses some. The sample yields about 42,000 clones, roughly 78% seen once. The sort gate was single viable CD3+CD4+CD8-CD45RO+ cells for memory CD4+ T cells. Material for sequencing was memory CD4+ T cells from blood. The receptors stem from an adult in good health and CMV-seronegative.

This chain uses TRBV19 with TRBJ1-5; 8 bases line up with TRBD1. J lost 0 bases, V lost 4 bases, and 5 bases had no gene match. There are 16 residues in the CDR3. Germline lookup yields CDR1 LNHDA and CDR2 SQIVND (reference sequence). CDR3: CASSKRQGNSNQPQHF. CDR3 sequence (DNA): TGTGCCAGTAGTAAAAGACAGGGGAATAGCAATCAGCCCCAGCATTTT. Looking up the rest from reference TRBV19 and TRBJ1-5 gives the full variable domain: DGGITQSPKYLFRKEGQNVTLSCEQNLNHDAMYWYRQDPGQGLRLIYYSQIVNDFQKGDIAEGYSVSREKKESFPLTVTSAQKNPTAFYLCASSKRQGNSNQPQHFGDGTRLSIL.

The V and J genes are TRBV19 and TRBJ2-5, with unresolved D. The germline CDR1 and CDR2 sequences are LNHDA and SQIVND (reference sequence). V lost 3 bases and J 1 base, leaving 9 bases between the germline ends. The CDR3 has 14 residues. CDR3 amino acids: CASSMRMGQETQYF. CDR3 sequence (DNA): TGTGCCAGTAGTATGAGGATGGGCCAAGAGACCCAGTACTTC.

The V gene is TRBV5-5, the J gene TRBJ1-2, with D perhaps matching TRBD1 (6 bases). The germline CDR1 and CDR2 sequences are SGHKS and YYEKEE (reference sequence). The V end was cut by 6 bases, the J end by 4 bases, with 19 bases between. The CDR3 extends over 15 amino acids. The CDR3 sequence: CASTLLDRMGYGYTF. The CDR3 DNA is TGTGCCAGCACCCTACTAGACAGGATGGGCTATGGCTACACCTTC.

This clone was detected only once. The chain employs TRBV5-1 and TRBJ2-7; no reliable D call. The CDR3 runs 11 residues. The ends were cut back, 9 bases at V and 4 bases at J, with 11 bases in the middle. CDR1 and CDR2 from the germline V gene are SGHRS and YFSETQ. The CDR3 is CAIPTFYEQYF. The CDR3 DNA sequence: TGCGCCATCCCGACCTTTTACGAGCAGTACTTC.

The rearrangement links TRBV7-2 to TRBJ1-1, with D possibly being TRBD1 (5 bases). In germline, CDR1 is SGHTA, CDR2 FQGNSA. CDR3 length: 14 residues. With 5 bases removed from V and 7 bases from J, the gap between germline ends came to 17 bases. The CDR3 coding sequence is TGTGCCAGCAGCCCGCCTGGGGCTCTAGGTGAAGCTTTCTTT. Residues: CASSPPGALGEAFF.

The rearrangement links TRBV7-9 to TRBJ2-4; TRBD2 matches 9 bases. The V gene's germline CDR1 is SEHNR and CDR2 FQNEAQ (reference sequence). J lost 1 base, V lost 4 bases, and 8 bases had no gene match. This CDR3 spans 17 amino acids. CDR3 sequence reads: CASSSPTAGGAKNIQYF. CDR3 coding DNA: TGTGCCAGCAGCTCTCCAACCGCGGGAGGGGCCAAAAACATTCAGTACTTC.

This clone was seen more than once but under ten times. The chain links TRBV7-8 to TRBJ1-5; 10 bases fit TRBD1. Per germline, CDR1 SGHVS and CDR2 FQNEAQ. CDR3 size: 17 residues. Trimming cost V 2 bases and J 4 bases; bases outside gene matches: 8. CDR3 protein: CASSLSDRGPRNQPQHF. CDR3 DNA: TGTGCCAGCAGCTTATCAGACAGGGGGCCAAGGAATCAGCCCCAGCATTTT.

The CDR3 region has the DNA TGTGCCAGCAGTGAATCCGTTCTCCCGCATTTT. Translated: CASSESVLPHF. The chain carries TRBV6-5 and TRBJ1-5; D is unresolved. The germline CDR1 and CDR2 sequences are MNHEY and SVGAGI. V dropped 5 bases and J dropped 15 bases, with 14 bases sitting between them. The CDR3 spans 11 residues.

The V and J genes are TRBV5-4 and TRBJ1-2; the match to TRBD1 covers 7 bases. The germline V gene has CDR1 SGHNT and CDR2 YYREEE (reference sequence). J lost 3 bases, V lost 4 bases, and 12 bases had no gene match. This CDR3 comprises 16 residues. CDR3 residues: CASSLEGQTRDYGYTF. In DNA form, the CDR3 reads TGTGCCAGCAGCCTCGAGGGACAGACCAGGGACTATGGCTACACCTTC.

This chain links TRBV9 with TRBJ1-6; D may be TRBD1 (6 bases). Germline CDR1 reads SGDLS; CDR2 reads YYNGEE. This CDR3 spans 16 amino acids. Trimming removed 0 bases at V and 8 bases at J, with 15 bases between. CDR3 sequence reads: CASSVGGAVGDSPLHF. DNA for the CDR3: TGTGCCAGCAGCGTAGGGGGGGCTGTAGGGGATTCACCCCTCCACTTT.

The CDR3 nucleotides read TGTGCCAGTAGTCGGACCCCAACTAATGAAAAACTGTTTTTT. The encoded protein is CASSRTPTNEKLFF. The chain employs TRBV19 and TRBJ1-4; D ambiguous. The CDR3 extends over 14 amino acids. With 5 bases removed from V and 0 bases from J, the gap between germline ends came to 7 bases. CDR1 LNHDA and CDR2 SQIVND come from the germline V gene (reference sequence).

This rearrangement joins TRBV27 to TRBJ1-6; D call uncertain. The CDR3 is 13 amino acids. Trimming removed 4 bases at V and 4 bases at J, with 5 bases between. Germline values: CDR1 MNHEY, CDR2 SMNVEV (reference sequence). The CDR3 region is CASSSIYNSPLHF. CDR3 nucleotides: TGTGCCAGCAGTTCAATATATAATTCACCCCTCCACTTT.

The chain joins TRBV27 to TRBJ1-6, with 9 positions matching TRBD1. From germline, CDR1 is MNHEY and CDR2 SMNVEV (reference sequence). The CDR3 is 16 residues long. J lost 10 bases, V lost 5 bases, and 12 bases had no gene match. CDR3 residues: CASSPTPDRGRSPLHF. CDR3 in DNA: TGTGCCAGCAGTCCAACCCCGGACAGGGGACGCTCACCCCTCCACTTT.

The chain employs TRBV5-5 and TRBJ2-7; D is unresolved. Trimming removed 1 base from V and 2 bases from J, with 10 bases in between. Germline assignment: CDR1 SGHKS and CDR2 YYEKEE (reference sequence). This CDR3 contains 14 residues. CDR3 nucleotide sequence: TGTGCCAGCAGCTTGTATGGGGTAACCTACGAGCAGTACTTC. As protein: CASSLYGVTYEQYF.

The V gene is TRBV29-1, the J gene TRBJ1-2, with D tentatively TRBD1 (6 bases). Germline V gives CDR1 SQVTM, CDR2 ANQGSEA. This CDR3 has 17 amino acids. The ends were cut back, 0 bases at V and 0 bases at J, with 17 bases in the middle. The chain's CDR3 is CSVEDLYRTGTNYGYTF. CDR3 nucleotide sequence: TGCAGCGTTGAAGATCTCTACAGAACAGGGACTAACTATGGCTACACCTTC.

The sample holds a few counts of this clone. This chain uses TRBV5-4 with TRBJ1-6; D might be TRBD1 (6 bases). Germline-derived CDR1 and CDR2 are SGHNT and YYREEE (reference sequence). V was clipped by 0 bases and J by 10 bases, with 14 bases between them. CDR3 length: 15 residues. The CDR3 coding sequence is TGTGCCAGCAGCTTGGCCAGGGGAAGGAACTCACCCCTCCACTTT. Its protein is CASSLARGRNSPLHF.

V usage is TRBV27 and J usage is TRBJ1-1; the match to TRBD1 covers 8 bases. This CDR3 spans 16 amino acids. Germline-derived CDR1 and CDR2 are MNHEY and SMNVEV (reference sequence). V trimming: 6 bases; J trimming: 4 bases; junction bases outside the gene matches: 13. The CDR3 loop reads CASRFTGGGQSTEAFF. The CDR3 DNA reads as TGTGCCAGCAGGTTCACAGGGGGGGGGCAGAGCACTGAAGCTTTCTTT.

This chain links TRBV6-5 with TRBJ1-1, with D maybe TRBD1 (5 bases). The CDR3 spans 16 residues. Germline values: CDR1 MNHEY, CDR2 SVGAGI. The V gene lost 2 bases and the J gene lost 6 bases, with 19 bases spanning the gap. This chain's CDR3 is CASSYKGRVTVAEAFF. In nucleotides, the CDR3 is TGTGCCAGCAGTTACAAGGGACGGGTAACAGTCGCTGAAGCTTTCTTT.

This clone was counted only a few times. The rearrangement uses TRBV14 and TRBJ1-3, with a weak D call TRBD1 (5 bases). This CDR3 is built from 14 residues. The V end was cut by 4 bases, the J end by 0 bases, with 7 bases between. The V gene's germline CDR1 is SGHDN and CDR2 FVKESK. The CDR3 loop reads CASSLGGSGNTIYF. CDR3 nucleotide sequence: TGTGCCAGCAGCCTGGGGGGCTCTGGAAACACCATATATTTT.

The chain joins TRBV29-1 to TRBJ1-6; D is uncertain. The CDR3 length is 13 residues. Germline V lookup: CDR1 SQVTM, CDR2 ANQGSEA. The V end lost 6 bases, the J end lost 7 bases, and 13 bases lay between the germline ends. Written as DNA, the CDR3 is TGCAGCGTGAAAATGGGTTCGAATTCACCCCTCCACTTT. This gives the protein CSVKMGSNSPLHF.

The chain has TRBV27 and TRBJ2-3; 8 nucleotides line up with TRBD2. CDR3 size: 15 residues. In germline, CDR1 is MNHEY, CDR2 SMNVEV (reference sequence). The J segment lost 5 bases and the V segment lost 7 bases, leaving 11 bases of the junction unmatched. Here the CDR3 DNA reads TGTGCCAGCACCACCCTAGCCGGGGGGGGAGATACGCAGTATTTT. Translating it yields CASTTLAGGGDTQYF.

The chain combines TRBV6-6 with TRBJ1-4, with 7 bases identical to TRBD1. Trimming removed 0 bases from V and 7 bases from J; junction bases left unmatched: 5. The CDR3 extends over 15 amino acids. The germline gives CDR1 MNHNY, CDR2 SVGAGI (reference sequence). This CDR3 is CASSYSGRGGEKLFF. DNA of the CDR3: TGTGCCAGCAGTTACTCGGGCAGGGGGGGTGAAAAACTGTTTTTT.

As DNA, the CDR3 is TGTGCCAGCATCAGAACAGGGGGCGTGAACACTGAAGCTTTCTTT. Encoded protein: CASIRTGGVNTEAFF. This rearrangement joins TRBV2 to TRBJ1-1; 9 bases align to TRBD1. V shed 7 bases and J 0 bases; nucleotides not matched to a gene: 6. CDR3 length: 15 residues. Germline-derived CDR1 and CDR2 are SNHLY and FYNNEI.

The chain carries TRBV6-1 and TRBJ1-2; 7 nucleotides match TRBD1. Trimming cost V 2 bases and J 4 bases; bases outside gene matches: 4. In germline, CDR1 is MNHNS, CDR2 SASEGT. The CDR3 totals 14 residues. In nucleotides, the CDR3 is TGTGCCAGCAGTGAAAGGACAGGAGGCTATGGCTACACCTTC. It specifies CASSERTGGYGYTF.

The J gene is TRBJ2-3, the V gene TRBV12-5; TRBD2 is a possible D gene (5 bases). The CDR3 loop spans 12 amino acids. Germline loops: CDR1 LGHNT, CDR2 FRNRAP. Trimming shortened V by 8 bases and J by 4 bases, and 10 bases separated the two germline ends. The DNA of the CDR3 is TGTGCTAGTAAGGGAGCGTCAGATACGCAGTATTTT. It translates to CASKGASDTQYF. Using reference TRBV12-5 and TRBJ2-3 for the parts outside the CDR3, the full variable domain is DARVTQTPRHKVTEMGQEVTMRCQPILGHNTVFWYRQTMMQGLELLAYFRNRAPLDDSGMPKDRFSAEMPDATLATLKIQPSEPRDSAVYFCASKGASDTQYFGPGTRLTVL.

The J gene is TRBJ1-1, the V gene TRBV6-1; D gene ambiguous. This CDR3 has 14 residues. Germline values: CDR1 MNHNS, CDR2 SASEGT. V was clipped by 6 bases and J by 4 bases, with 15 bases between them. The CDR3 reads CASREDDRSTEAFF. The CDR3 DNA reads as TGTGCCAGCAGGGAGGACGATAGGTCCACTGAAGCTTTCTTT.

This rearrangement joins TRBV5-6 to TRBJ2-1; D perhaps matches TRBD2 (7 bases). CDR3 size: 15 residues. Germline CDR1 SGHDT, CDR2 YYEEEE. Trimming left V 0 bases short and J 5 bases short, with 12 bases between. CDR3 protein: CASSLVGGAHNEQFF. CDR3 DNA: TGTGCCAGCAGCTTGGTTGGGGGGGCCCACAATGAGCAGTTCTTC.

The chain combines TRBV5-6 with TRBJ1-2; D possibly corresponds to TRBD1 (6 bases). The germline CDR1 and CDR2 sequences are SGHDT and YYEEEE. CDR3 length: 15 residues. The germline V and J ends were trimmed by 5 bases and 1 base, with 15 bases remaining between them. DNA of the CDR3: TGTGCCAGCAGGCGACAGGAGGTTCGTAACTATGGCTACACCTTC. Translated: CASRRQEVRNYGYTF.

This chain uses TRBV6-6 with TRBJ2-5; no firm D call. Germline CDR1 is MNHNY and CDR2 is SVGAGI (reference sequence). The CDR3 is 13 residues long. V lost 2 bases to trimming and J lost 3 bases, with 7 bases between them. The chain's CDR3 is CASSYGPKETQYF. CDR3 nucleotide sequence: TGTGCCAGCAGTTACGGCCCGAAAGAGACCCAGTACTTC.

The chain joins TRBV28 to TRBJ1-4; D ambiguous. The CDR3 runs 11 residues. Germline-derived CDR1 and CDR2 are MDHEN and SYDVKM. V lost 6 bases, J lost 8 bases, and 7 bases lay in between. The CDR3 here is CASRIREKLFF. In nucleotides, the CDR3 is TGTGCCAGCAGGATTAGGGAAAAACTGTTTTTT.